Presented here are 20 T cell receptor beta chains from one specimen sequenced in a study of human T cells and chemical hapten exposure. As to time point: patch test 1, 2 weeks after DPC sensitization. Documented treatment: therapeutic diphenylcyclopropenone sensitization with weekly scalp DPC. TCRdb used MiXCR to reprocess the RACE reads, holding one entry per CDR3 protein. This table has about 120,000 distinct CDR3 sequences, roughly an eighth appearing once. This sample comprised whole blood, obtained in connection with sensitization to the hapten diphenylcyclopropenone (DPC). Receptor source: a young man with alopecia areata. Some clones in this sample may be carry-over from other donors' samples.

The chain combines TRBV2 with TRBJ2-1, with D tentatively TRBD1 (5 bases). CDR1 SNHLY and CDR2 FYNNEI come from the germline V gene. The CDR3 covers 15 residues. V was trimmed by 1 base and J by 5 bases, leaving 12 bases between them. CDR3 loop: CASSEVFYRNNEQFF. CDR3 DNA sequence: TGTGCCAGCAGTGAAGTCTTTTACAGGAACAATGAGCAGTTCTTC.

The V call is TRBV10-3, the J call TRBJ2-5, with a possible D match to TRBD1 (6 bases). The length of the CDR3 is 13 residues. Trimming removed 6 bases from V and 3 bases from J, with 11 bases in between. The germline V gene has CDR1 ENHRY and CDR2 SYGVKD. Here the CDR3 DNA reads TGTGCCATCAGCCCGGCAGGGGAAGAGACCCAGTACTTC. It translates to CAISPAGEETQYF.

There are a few counts of this clonotype. The rearrangement uses TRBV12-3 or TRBV12-4 and TRBJ1-2; D is unclear. CDR3 length equals 13 residues. V lost 6 bases and J 4 bases, leaving 12 bases between the germline ends. CDR3 region: CASSYGLPYGYTF. The CDR3 DNA sequence: TGTGCCAGCAGCTATGGACTGCCCTATGGCTACACCTTC.

This clonotype has at least ten counts. This sequence joins TRBV4-1 and TRBJ2-1; 9 bases line up with TRBD1. There are 15 residues in the CDR3. Trimming removed 4 bases from V and 7 bases from J; junction bases left unmatched: 8. Germline V gene sequence: CDR1 MGHRA, CDR2 YSYEKL. The CDR3 DNA follows: TGCGCCAGCAGCCCAGCCGGACAGGGGCTTAATGAGCAGTTCTTC. This translates into CASSPAGQGLNEQFF.

The chain carries TRBV29-1 and TRBJ1-1, with D tentatively TRBD1 (5 bases). This CDR3 is built from 14 residues. The V gene lost 7 bases and the J gene lost 7 bases, with 22 bases spanning the gap. Germline V gene data show CDR1 as SQVTM and CDR2 as ANQGSEA. CDR3: CSGDSTTGDFEAFF. CDR3 nucleotides: TGCAGCGGAGATTCCACGACCGGGGACTTTGAAGCTTTCTTT.

Ten or more counts support this clonotype. The chain couples TRBV9 to TRBJ1-4; 8 bases are a match to TRBD1. The CDR3 runs to 14 residues. V was clipped by 0 bases and J by 6 bases; unmatched bases: 1. Germline CDR1 is SGDLS and CDR2 is YYNGEE. CDR3 DNA: TGTGCCAGCAGCGTAGCAGGGGGCGATGAAAAACTGTTTTTT. This encodes CASSVAGGDEKLFF.

This clonotype was counted between two and nine times. The genes are TRBV4-2 and TRBJ2-3; unclear D gene. CDR3 length: 18 residues. CDR1 is LGHNA, CDR2 YNFKEQ, per germline. V lost 0 bases and J 2 bases, leaving 18 bases between the germline ends. For the CDR3, the DNA is TGTGCCAGCAGCCAAGAGGGTACCGGACCGGCAAACACAGATACGCAGTATTTT. Residues: CASSQEGTGPANTDTQYF.

This clonotype was seen only a few times. This sequence joins TRBV12-3 or TRBV12-4 and TRBJ1-1; D gene unclear. Trimming took 3 bases from V and 10 from J, leaving 9 bases between them. The CDR3 runs 11 residues. CDR3 in DNA: TGTGCCAGCAGTTTTTTGGGGTTAGCTTTCTTT. Residues: CASSFLGLAFF.

V gene TRBV2 combines with J gene TRBJ2-7, with 9 positions matching TRBD1. After removal of 6 bases from V and 3 bases from J, the junction contained 3 bases not matched to a gene. This CDR3 is built from 13 residues. CDR1 is SNHLY, CDR2 FYNNEI, per germline. Here the CDR3 reads CASRDRGYYEQYF. Here the CDR3 DNA reads TGTGCCAGCAGAGACAGGGGGTACTACGAGCAGTACTTC. The variable domain in full, with the rest retrieved from reference TRBV2 and TRBJ2-7, is EPEVTQTPSHQVTQMGQEVILRCVPISNHLYFYWYRQILGQKVEFLVSFYNNEISEKSEIFDDQFSVERPDGSNFTLKIRSTKLEDSAMYFCASRDRGYYEQYFGPGTRLTVT.

This clonotype appeared many times. Sequence at one end of the junction differs from germline and may be a read error. V and J are TRBV11-2 and TRBJ2-5; D not resolved. Germline CDR1 and CDR2: SGHAT and FQNNGV. The CDR3 extends over 13 amino acids. CDR3 nucleotides: TGTGCCAGCAGCGTAGAGGACCAAGAGACCCAGTACTTC. Its protein is CASSVEDQETQYF.

This clonotype was detected many times. The rearrangement links TRBV3-1 to TRBJ1-1; a possible D gene is TRBD1 (5 bases). The germline V gene encodes CDR1 LGHDT and CDR2 YNNKEL (reference sequence). The V gene lost 4 bases and the J gene lost 6 bases, with 15 bases spanning the gap. This CDR3 has 14 amino acids. The CDR3 spells CASSLCRDCPEAFF. For the CDR3, the DNA is TGTGCCAGCAGCCTTTGCAGGGACTGTCCTGAAGCTTTCTTT.

The J gene is TRBJ1-2, the V gene TRBV7-2; 8 bases agree with TRBD1. The CDR3 consists of 13 residues. V lost 2 bases, J lost 7 bases, and 3 bases stayed unmatched. In germline, CDR1 is SGHTA, CDR2 FQGNSA. The CDR3 region has the DNA TGTGCCAGCAGCTTACAGGGGGCCTCTGGCTACACCTTC. Encoded protein: CASSLQGASGYTF.

The gene calls are TRBV3-1 and TRBJ2-1; D remains unclear. The CDR3 spans 17 residues. The germline V and J ends were trimmed by 1 base and 3 bases, with 16 bases remaining between them. CDR1 LGHDT and CDR2 YNNKEL come from the germline V gene (reference sequence). CDR3 protein: CASSQGGGSARYNEQFF. The CDR3 DNA reads TGTGCCAGCAGCCAAGGGGGTGGATCCGCTCGCTACAATGAGCAGTTCTTC.

This clonotype was found a few times. V gene TRBV10-2 combines with J gene TRBJ2-2; D remains ambiguous. The germline V and J ends were trimmed by 8 bases and 2 bases, with 6 bases remaining between them. The CDR3 contains 12 residues. The germline V gene has CDR1 WSHSY and CDR2 SAAADI. The chain's CDR3 is CASGSNTGELFF. In DNA, the CDR3 is TGCGCCAGCGGATCCAACACCGGGGAGCTGTTTTTT.

This rearrangement joins TRBV2 to TRBJ2-1, with TRBD2 matching over 12 bases. This CDR3 comprises 13 residues. Germline values: CDR1 SNHLY, CDR2 FYNNEI. V shed 6 bases, J shed 9 bases, and the junction held 3 bases outside the gene matches. The DNA for the CDR3 is TGTGCCAGCAGGCCACTAGCGGGGGGTGAGCAGTTCTTC. This translates into CASRPLAGGEQFF.

J is TRBJ2-3 and V is TRBV2; D may be TRBD1 or TRBD2 (6 bases each). The germline gives CDR1 SNHLY, CDR2 FYNNEI. V was clipped by 8 bases and J by 6 bases, with 21 bases between them. The CDR3 length is 15 residues. CDR3 nucleotides: TGTGCCAGCCGTACAGGGAGGACCCGTAGGGATACGCAGTATTTT. Translated: CASRTGRTRRDTQYF.

This sequence joins TRBV5-5 and TRBJ2-3, with unresolved D. CDR1 is SGHKS, CDR2 YYEKEE, per germline (reference sequence). The CDR3 length is 14 residues. V lost 4 bases and J lost 1, with 10 bases in between. The CDR3 DNA sequence: TGTGCCAGCAGCCAACAATTCGGCACAGATACGCAGTATTTT. Translated, it gives CASSQQFGTDTQYF.

The sample holds many counts of this clonotype. This chain links TRBV7-3 with TRBJ2-3, with a tentative D call TRBD1 (6 bases). Germline CDR1 and CDR2: SGHTA and FQGTGA. The CDR3 contains 16 residues. The germline V and J ends were trimmed by 3 bases and 3 bases, with 16 bases remaining between them. The DNA of the CDR3 is TGTGCCAGCAGCTTTACAGGGATCGTCGGTACAGATACGCAGTATTTT. It yields the protein CASSFTGIVGTDTQYF.

This clonotype was recorded at least ten times. This chain connects TRBV29-1 to TRBJ2-6; D unresolved. Looked up from germline, CDR1 is SQVTM and CDR2 is ANQGSEA. The CDR3 has 13 residues. The V end was cut by 5 bases, the J end by 0 bases, with 5 bases between. The DNA for the CDR3 is TGCAGCGTTTCAAGCTCTGGGGCCAACGTCCTGACTTTC. Amino acids: CSVSSSGANVLTF. The variable domain in full, completed from reference TRBV29-1 and TRBJ2-6, reads SAVISQKPSRDICQRGTSLTIQCQVDSQVTMMFWYRQQPGQSLTLIATANQGSEATYESGFVIDKFPISRPNLTFSTLTVSNMSPEDSSIYLCSVSSSGANVLTFGAGSRLTVL.

This clonotype was counted only a few times. The chain joins TRBV4-1 to TRBJ1-6; D is undetermined. Looked up from germline, CDR1 is MGHRA and CDR2 is YSYEKL. Between the trimmed V and J ends, which lost 1 base and 10 bases, there was a span of 20 bases. CDR3 length equals 17 residues. The CDR3 nucleotides read TGCGCCAGCAGCCAAGGTGACTCCGTCGACGGGAGCTCACCCCTCCACTTT. The encoded protein is CASSQGDSVDGSSPLHF.